This TCR beta chain was identified during a study of T cell repertoires in cytomegalovirus infection. One entry per CDR3 protein results from TCRdb running MiXCR on the reads. The sample records a few hundred thousand distinct CDR3 sequences, 9.1% being singletons. This clonotype showed up many times. This CDR3 spans 14 amino acids. The germline V gene has CDR1 LGHNT and CDR2 FRNRAP. V shed 3 bases, J shed 7 bases, and the junction held 4 bases outside the gene matches. The source is a human donor in good health (CMV status not recorded). Some clones in this sample may be carry-over from other donors' samples. Specimen: PBMCs. The chain combines TRBV12-5 with TRBJ2-1; 9 positions match TRBD2. The CDR3 sequence is CASGLLAGGNEQFF. The CDR3 DNA sequence: TGTGCTAGTGGTTTACTAGCGGGTGGAAATGAGCAGTTCTTC.